Listed below are T cell receptor beta chains from one sample, sequenced in a study of cytomegalovirus exposure and HLA in healthy donors. Sequencing used immunoSEQ multiplex PCR; TCRdb keeps in-frame clones, though not all of them. The table lists 120,000 to 150,000 clones, almost 80% of them singletons, with around 7.1% in the top ten. The sample comprised PBMCs. These receptors were taken from a middle-aged woman in good health and CMV-seropositive. CDR3s include the opening cysteine and the closing phenylalanine or tryptophan. A D gene is named only where the DNA matches it firmly. The size entry is marked missing in some rows and otherwise reads once, few, many or a size class.

clone size: -
V gene: TRBV7-7
J gene: TRBJ2-2
D gene: -
CDR3 DNA: TGTGCCAGCAGCCCAAAAGGGGATACCGGGGAGCTGTTTTTT
CDR3 protein: CASSPKGDTGELFF

clone size: few
V gene: TRBV28
J gene: TRBJ2-2
D gene: TRBD1
CDR3 DNA: TGTGCCAGCAGTTTCCCCCCGGGACAGGGGGCCGGGGAGCTGTTTTTT
CDR3 protein: CASSFPPGQGAGELFF

clone size: -
V gene: TRBV7-9
J gene: TRBJ1-1
D gene: -
CDR3 DNA: TGTGCCAGCAGCTTAGGACAGCAGAACACTGAAGCTTTCTTT
CDR3 protein: CASSLGQQNTEAFF

clone size: -
V gene: TRBV27
J gene: TRBJ2-4
D gene: -
CDR3 DNA: TGTGCCAGCAGTCTAACACCTGGGGGCCGGGACATAAAAAACATTCAGTACTTC
CDR3 protein: CASSLTPGGRDIKNIQYF

clone size: -
V gene: TRBV10-2
J gene: TRBJ1-1
D gene: -
CDR3 DNA: TGCGCCAGCAGTGAGTCGTCCAGATCAAACACTGAAGCTTTCTTT
CDR3 protein: CASSESSRSNTEAFF

clone size: -
V gene: TRBV19
J gene: TRBJ1-1
D gene: -
CDR3 DNA: TGTGCCAGTAGCCTGGGAGGGAGCACTGAAGCTTTCTTT
CDR3 protein: CASSLGGSTEAFF

clone size: -
V gene: TRBV5-1
J gene: TRBJ2-1
D gene: -
CDR3 DNA: TGCGCCAGCAGCCCAAGGGGCGGGGGCGCGAACAATGAGCAGTTCTTC
CDR3 protein: CASSPRGGGANNEQFF

clone size: -
V gene: TRBV10-1
J gene: TRBJ2-1
D gene: -
CDR3 DNA: TGCGCCAGCAGTGAGTCGGGGGCCCCCAATGAGCAGTTCTTC
CDR3 protein: CASSESGAPNEQFF

clone size: -
V gene: TRBV4-1
J gene: TRBJ2-7
D gene: TRBD1
CDR3 DNA: TGCGCCAGCACCTTATTTCCGGGACAGGGATCCTACGAGCAGTACTTC
CDR3 protein: CASTLFPGQGSYEQYF

clone size: -
V gene: TRBV2
J gene: TRBJ2-1
D gene: -
CDR3 DNA: TGTGCCAGCAGTGAATATCCCGGACAGAAAGGATTCTTC
CDR3 protein: CASSEYPGQKGFF

clone size: -
V gene: TRBV19
J gene: TRBJ1-3
D gene: -
CDR3 DNA: TGTGCCAGCCGTCCGAGGGACACCTCTGGAAACACCATATATTTT
CDR3 protein: CASRPRDTSGNTIYF

clone size: -
V gene: TRBV6-1
J gene: TRBJ1-2
D gene: -
CDR3 DNA: TGTGCCAGTGGACAGCCCGGATACTATGGCTACACCTTC
CDR3 protein: CASGQPGYYGYTF

clone size: -
V gene: TRBV14
J gene: TRBJ1-4
D gene: -
CDR3 DNA: TGTGCCAGCAGCCAAACGATGGGGGGTGACAATGAAAAACTGTTTTTT
CDR3 protein: CASSQTMGGDNEKLFF

clone size: -
V gene: TRBV14
J gene: TRBJ2-3
D gene: TRBD2
CDR3 DNA: TGTGCCATCTTTAGCGGGGGGTGCACAGATACGCAGTATTTT
CDR3 protein: CAIFSGGCTDTQYF

clone size: -
V gene: TRBV14
J gene: TRBJ2-3
D gene: -
CDR3 DNA: TGTGCCAGCAGCCAAGTCAATACAGGGGCGGGAACAGATACGCAGTATTTT
CDR3 protein: CASSQVNTGAGTDTQYF

clone size: -
V gene: TRBV25-1
J gene: TRBJ2-5
D gene: -
CDR3 DNA: TGTGCCAGCAGTGATCCCGGGACTTCCCTCCCCCAGTACTTC
CDR3 protein: CASSDPGTSLPQYF

clone size: -
V gene: TRBV9
J gene: TRBJ2-4
D gene: TRBD2
CDR3 DNA: TGTGCCAGCAGCTCCTGGGGCGGGGGGGACTTTAAAAACATTCAGTACTTC
CDR3 protein: CASSSWGGGDFKNIQYF

clone size: -
V gene: TRBV5-1
J gene: TRBJ2-5
D gene: TRBD2
CDR3 DNA: TGCGCCAGCAGCTTGGCCGGAGCGGGGGGGCCGGAGACCCAGTACTTC
CDR3 protein: CASSLAGAGGPETQYF

clone size: -
V gene: TRBV10-1
J gene: TRBJ1-2
D gene: TRBD1
CDR3 DNA: TGCGCCAGCAGTGAGATAAAAACAGGGGTCTATGGCTACACCTTC
CDR3 protein: CASSEIKTGVYGYTF

clone size: -
V gene: TRBV7-2
J gene: TRBJ1-1
D gene: -
CDR3 DNA: TGTGCCAGCAGCGCCATCCAGTGGAGCGAAGCTTTCTTT
CDR3 protein: CASSAIQWSEAFF

clone size: -
V gene: TRBV2
J gene: TRBJ2-7
D gene: -
CDR3 DNA: TGTGCCAGCAGGGGGAGCTCCTACGAGCAGTACTTC
CDR3 protein: CASRGSSYEQYF

clone size: -
V gene: TRBV5-4
J gene: TRBJ1-1
D gene: -
CDR3 DNA: TGTGCCAGCACCATCAGGGGAAGGGGAACTGAAGCTTTCTTT
CDR3 protein: CASTIRGRGTEAFF

clone size: -
V gene: TRBV27
J gene: TRBJ2-7
D gene: -
CDR3 DNA: TGTGCCAGCAGTTTAGGTAACGGCGAGCAGTACTTC
CDR3 protein: CASSLGNGEQYF

clone size: -
V gene: TRBV27
J gene: TRBJ2-7
D gene: -
CDR3 DNA: TGTGCCAGCAGTCGACGGGGTGTAGCCGACTACGAGCAGTACTTC
CDR3 protein: CASSRRGVADYEQYF

clone size: -
V gene: TRBV5-6
J gene: TRBJ1-1
D gene: -
CDR3 DNA: TGTGCCAGCAGCCCTTCTGACAGGTTAGACACTGAAGCTTTCTTT
CDR3 protein: CASSPSDRLDTEAFF

clone size: once
V gene: TRBV2
J gene: TRBJ1-6
D gene: -
CDR3 DNA: TGTGCCAGCAGCAGCAGGGGTACGAATTCACCCCTCCACTTT
CDR3 protein: CASSSRGTNSPLHF

clone size: -
V gene: TRBV29-1
J gene: TRBJ2-1
D gene: -
CDR3 DNA: TGCAGCGTTGAAGATCAGGGGTTAGACAATGAGCAGTTCTTC
CDR3 protein: CSVEDQGLDNEQFF

clone size: -
V gene: TRBV18
J gene: TRBJ1-3
D gene: TRBD1
CDR3 DNA: TGTGCCAGCTCACCCCCGGGACAGCCTGGAAACACCATATATTTT
CDR3 protein: CASSPPGQPGNTIYF

clone size: once
V gene: TRBV10-1
J gene: TRBJ1-5
D gene: TRBD1
CDR3 DNA: TGCGCCAGCAGTCGGGACAGGGTAAGCAATCAGCCCCAGCATTTT
CDR3 protein: CASSRDRVSNQPQHF

clone size: -
V gene: TRBV5-4
J gene: TRBJ2-2
D gene: TRBD1
CDR3 DNA: TGTGCCAGCAGCTGGACAGGGGGCAAAACCGGGGAGCTGTTTTTT
CDR3 protein: CASSWTGGKTGELFF

clone size: -
V gene: TRBV4-2
J gene: TRBJ2-7
D gene: TRBD1
CDR3 DNA: TGTGCCAGCAGCCAAGATCTGACAGGGGCCTACGAGCAGTACTTC
CDR3 protein: CASSQDLTGAYEQYF

clone size: -
V gene: TRBV29-1
J gene: TRBJ1-1
D gene: TRBD1
CDR3 DNA: TGCAGCGGAACCCGGACAGGGACGAACACTGAAGCTTTCTTT
CDR3 protein: CSGTRTGTNTEAFF

clone size: -
V gene: TRBV19
J gene: TRBJ1-2
D gene: -
CDR3 DNA: TGTGCCAGTAATGAGGGTCACGGCTACACCTTC
CDR3 protein: CASNEGHGYTF

clone size: -
V gene: TRBV27
J gene: TRBJ2-2
D gene: -
CDR3 DNA: TGTGCCAGCAGCTTGGAGATGAACACCGGGGAGCTGTTTTTT
CDR3 protein: CASSLEMNTGELFF

clone size: -
V gene: TRBV2
J gene: TRBJ2-3
D gene: -
CDR3 DNA: TGTGCCAGCACCCCGGGACTGACTAGCACAGATACGCAGTATTTT
CDR3 protein: CASTPGLTSTDTQYF